This entry lists 3 T cell receptor beta chains sequenced from one sample in a study of early T cells in non-severe SARS-CoV-2 infection. TCRdb re-analysed the 5' RACE reads in MiXCR, keeping a single row per CDR3 protein. The table includes about 86,000 distinct CDR3 sequences, about an eighth detected once. The sequenced sample was whole blood. These receptors came from an adult who was a healthcare worker with PCR-confirmed SARS-CoV-2 infection or an uninfected control (not recorded which).

This clonotype was picked up one time. This chain joins TRBV20-1 and TRBJ2-2; D not certain. Germline V gene sequence: CDR1 DFQATT, CDR2 SNEGSKA (reference sequence). This CDR3 is built from 11 residues. V lost 3 bases and J 6 bases, leaving 5 bases between the germline ends. CDR3 in DNA: TGCAGTGCTAGTCCTCCCGGGGAGCTGTTTTTT. This encodes CSASPPGELFF.

V is TRBV5-1 and J is TRBJ2-1; D is unclear. Germline CDR1 and CDR2: SGHRS and YFSETQ. The CDR3 length is 19 residues. V shed 0 bases and J shed 7 bases, with 26 bases lying between them. CDR3 residues: CASSLAGVEGVRRRNEQFF. The DNA of the CDR3 is TGCGCCAGCAGCTTGGCCGGTGTTGAAGGAGTTCGTCGGCGTAATGAGCAGTTCTTC. Based on the CDR3 plus reference TRBV5-1 and TRBJ2-1, the full variable domain is KAGVTQTPRYLIKTRGQQVTLSCSPISGHRSVSWYQQTPGQGLQFLFEYFSETQRNKGNFPGRFSGRQFSNSRSEMNVSTLELGDSALYLCASSLAGVEGVRRRNEQFFGPGTRLTVL.

This clonotype has more than one count but fewer than ten. The DNA of the CDR3 is TGCAGCGTTGAACCGAGGTACGGGGAGCTGTTTTTT. It specifies CSVEPRYGELFF. The gene calls are TRBV29-1 and TRBJ2-2; D ambiguous. The CDR3 is 12 amino acids. V was cut by 2 bases and J by 7 bases, with 8 bases left in between. CDR1 is SQVTM, CDR2 ANQGSEA, per germline.